This entry is about one T cell receptor beta chain. In the authors' methods: It was from reference gene primer amplification that nucleated cell counts were estimated. Produced via immunoSEQ multiplex PCR; TCRdb's table is partial and in-frame only. Clonal size and the V and J genes are those of that table, whereas D and trimming came from the DNA. Seen here are some 120,000 clones, about 85% observed once, and the top ten hold 3.9%. This record belongs to a study of blood T cell repertoires in COVID-19. Study as a whole: Samples came from the United States, Italy and Spain, spanning acute and convalescent COVID-19. T cells, B-cell-depleted T cells, or PBMCs provided the cDNA or gDNA that served as material.

Trimming removed 0 bases from V and 0 bases from J; junction bases left unmatched: 5. This CDR3 has 17 residues. Germline V gene lookup returns CDR1 SEHNR and CDR2 FQNEAQ (reference sequence). Sequences were obtained from peripheral blood. The chain couples TRBV7-9 to TRBJ2-4; the match to TRBD1 covers 7 bases. The receptor comes from a man aged 55 to 70 with acute or convalescent COVID-19. CDR3 DNA sequence: TGTGCCAGCAGCTTAGCCTCCGGGACAGTAGCCAAAAACATTCAGTACTTC. This translates into CASSLASGTVAKNIQYF. Using reference TRBV7-9 and TRBJ2-4 for the parts outside the CDR3, the full variable domain is DTGVSQNPRHKITKRGQNVTFRCDPISEHNRLYWYRQTLGQGPEFLTYFQNEAQLEKSRLLSDRFSAERPKGSFSTLEIQRTEQGDSAMYLCASSLASGTVAKNIQYFGAGTRLSVL.